Listed below are T cell receptor beta chains from one sample, sequenced in a study of T cell changes during pregnancy in multiple sclerosis. Profiling relied on immunoSEQ multiplex PCR, and the TCRdb table lists in-frame clones only, not all of them. The table shows 35,000 to 45,000 clones, with 75% to 90% occurring only once. The material sequenced was peripheral blood, taken in the second trimester of pregnancy. Source of these receptors: a female donor in good health, enrolled as a control in a pregnancy study. The CDR3 runs from the conserved cysteine through the conserved F or W. The order of the fields is clone size, V gene, J gene, CDR3 protein. Expanded clones are given a class, and other clones once, few, many or no size at all.

.	TRBV6-1	TRBJ1-5	CASRAGTSNQPQHF
.	TRBV9	TRBJ2-2	CASSVLAGGKNTGELFF
.	TRBV11-2	TRBJ1-2	CASSFHGGGEATF
.	TRBV7-9	TRBJ1-1	CASSFSSFRNQNTEAFF
.	TRBV7-9	TRBJ2-1	CASSSTRPNEQFF
.	TRBV19	TRBJ1-2	CASSGEIGYGYTF
.	TRBV6-4	TRBJ1-2	CASSVGRYGGYTF
.	TRBV6-5	TRBJ1-3	CASKSNGVGNTIYF
.	TRBV7-8	TRBJ1-6	CASSQGTGLGSPLHF
once	TRBV27	TRBJ1-1	CASWLGRGNTEAFF
.	TRBV6-1	TRBJ1-1	CASKYSIDTEAFF
.	TRBV7-8	TRBJ2-1	CASSPLSGGRDEQFF
.	TRBV14	TRBJ1-2	CASSHSQGNYGYTF
.	TRBV2	TRBJ1-2	CASSDRGNYGYTF
once	TRBV29-1	TRBJ1-2	CSTSGTGNNTNYGYTF
.	TRBV18	TRBJ1-1	CASSPGQGNTEAFF
.	TRBV10-3	TRBJ2-4	CAISDGTGRAKNIQYF
.	TRBV5-4	TRBJ2-7	CASSLGGGQGDEQYF
.	TRBV30	TRBJ1-1	CAWTGQGFTEAFF
.	TRBV12-2	TRBJ2-7	CASRLGPAFERDASYEQYF
.	TRBV5-1	TRBJ2-3	CASSLGRTSADTQYF
few	TRBV7-9	TRBJ1-1	CASTNEPSNTEAFF
.	TRBV19	TRBJ2-7	CASSRGPPRYEQYF
.	TRBV18	TRBJ1-2	CASSPRTGANYGYTF
few	TRBV30	TRBJ1-5	CAWGTGANQPQHF
.	TRBV10-3	TRBJ1-1	CALRKTDRANTEAFF
.	TRBV10-3	TRBJ2-1	CAMTGDPYNEQFF